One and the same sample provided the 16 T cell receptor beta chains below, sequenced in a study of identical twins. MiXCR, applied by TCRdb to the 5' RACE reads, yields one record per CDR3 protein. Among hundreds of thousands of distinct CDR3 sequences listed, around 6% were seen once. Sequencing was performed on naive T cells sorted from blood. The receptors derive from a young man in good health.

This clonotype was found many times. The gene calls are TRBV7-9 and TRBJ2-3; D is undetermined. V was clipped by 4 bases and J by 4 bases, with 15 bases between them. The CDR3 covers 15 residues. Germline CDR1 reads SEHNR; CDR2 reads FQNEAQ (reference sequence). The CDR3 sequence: CASSSSTGLADTQYF. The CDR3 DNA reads TGTGCCAGCAGCTCGTCGACCGGCCTCGCAGATACGCAGTATTTT.

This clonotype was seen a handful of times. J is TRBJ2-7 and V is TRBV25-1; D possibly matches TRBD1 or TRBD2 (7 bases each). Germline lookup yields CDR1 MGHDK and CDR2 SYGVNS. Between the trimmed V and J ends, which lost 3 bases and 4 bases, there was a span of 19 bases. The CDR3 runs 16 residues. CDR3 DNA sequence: TGTGCCAGCAGTGAGCTCGACAGGGAGGGGACTTACGAGCAGTACTTC. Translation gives CASSELDREGTYEQYF.

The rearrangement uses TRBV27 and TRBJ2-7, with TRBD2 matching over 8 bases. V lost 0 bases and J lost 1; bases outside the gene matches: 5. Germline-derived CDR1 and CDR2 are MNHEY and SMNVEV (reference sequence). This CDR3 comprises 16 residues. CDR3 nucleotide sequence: TGTGCCAGCAGTTTATCCAGGGCGGGAGGATCCTACGAGCAGTACTTC. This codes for CASSLSRAGGSYEQYF.

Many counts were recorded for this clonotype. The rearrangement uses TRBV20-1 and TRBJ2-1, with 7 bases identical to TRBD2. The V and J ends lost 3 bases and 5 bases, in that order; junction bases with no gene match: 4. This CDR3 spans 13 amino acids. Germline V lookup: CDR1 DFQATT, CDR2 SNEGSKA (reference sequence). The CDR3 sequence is CSASTAGHNEQFF. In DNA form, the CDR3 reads TGCAGTGCTAGCACAGCGGGACACAATGAGCAGTTCTTC.

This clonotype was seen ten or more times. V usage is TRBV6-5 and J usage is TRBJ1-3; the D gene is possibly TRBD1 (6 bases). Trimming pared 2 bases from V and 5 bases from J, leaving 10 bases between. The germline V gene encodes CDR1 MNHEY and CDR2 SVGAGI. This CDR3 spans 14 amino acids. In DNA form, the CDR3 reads TGTGCCAGCAGTTACAGAACAGGGAGAAACACCATATATTTT. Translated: CASSYRTGRNTIYF.

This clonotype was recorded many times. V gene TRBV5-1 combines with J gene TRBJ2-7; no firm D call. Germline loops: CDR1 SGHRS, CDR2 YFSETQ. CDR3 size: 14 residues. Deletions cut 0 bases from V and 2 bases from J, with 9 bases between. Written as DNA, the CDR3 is TGCGCCAGCAGCTTGGTGGGCGAGACCTACGAGCAGTACTTC. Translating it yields CASSLVGETYEQYF.

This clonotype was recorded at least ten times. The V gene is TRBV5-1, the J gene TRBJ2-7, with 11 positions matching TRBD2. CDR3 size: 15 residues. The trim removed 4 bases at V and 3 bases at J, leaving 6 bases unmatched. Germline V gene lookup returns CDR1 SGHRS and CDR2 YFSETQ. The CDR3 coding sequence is TGCGCCAGCAGCACACTAGCGGGAGATCGCTACGAGCAGTACTTC. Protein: CASSTLAGDRYEQYF.

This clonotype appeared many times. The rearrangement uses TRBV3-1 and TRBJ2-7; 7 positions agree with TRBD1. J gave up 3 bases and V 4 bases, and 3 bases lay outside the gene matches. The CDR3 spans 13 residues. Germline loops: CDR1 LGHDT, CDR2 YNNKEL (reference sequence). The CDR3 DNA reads TGTGCCAGCAGCCCGGGACAGCTCTACGAGCAGTACTTC. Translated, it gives CASSPGQLYEQYF.

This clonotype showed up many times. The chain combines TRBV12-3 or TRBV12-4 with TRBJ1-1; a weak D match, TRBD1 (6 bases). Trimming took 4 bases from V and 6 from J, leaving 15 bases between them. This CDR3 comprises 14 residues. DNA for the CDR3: TGTGCCAGCAGTTGGGGTACAGGGAAATCTGAAGCTTTCTTT. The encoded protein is CASSWGTGKSEAFF.

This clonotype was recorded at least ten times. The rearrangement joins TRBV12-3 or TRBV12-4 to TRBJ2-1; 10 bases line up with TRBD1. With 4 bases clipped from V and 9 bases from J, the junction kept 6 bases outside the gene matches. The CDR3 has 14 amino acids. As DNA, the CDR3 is TGTGCCAGCAGTTGGGACAGGGGATTGGGTGAGCAGTTCTTC. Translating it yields CASSWDRGLGEQFF.

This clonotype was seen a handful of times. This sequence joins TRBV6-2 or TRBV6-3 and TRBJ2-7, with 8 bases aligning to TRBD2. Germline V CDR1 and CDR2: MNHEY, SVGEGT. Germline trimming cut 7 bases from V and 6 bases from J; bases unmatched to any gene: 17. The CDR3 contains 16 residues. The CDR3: CASTNNAGGDPREQYF. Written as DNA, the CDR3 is TGTGCCAGCACCAACAATGCGGGGGGCGACCCCCGCGAGCAGTACTTC.

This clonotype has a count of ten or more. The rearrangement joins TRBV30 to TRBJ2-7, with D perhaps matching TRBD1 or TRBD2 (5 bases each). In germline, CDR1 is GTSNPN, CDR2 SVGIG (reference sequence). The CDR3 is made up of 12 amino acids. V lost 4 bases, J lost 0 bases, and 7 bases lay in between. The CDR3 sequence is CAWTGASYEQYF. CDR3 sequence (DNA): TGTGCCTGGACCGGGGCCTCCTACGAGCAGTACTTC.

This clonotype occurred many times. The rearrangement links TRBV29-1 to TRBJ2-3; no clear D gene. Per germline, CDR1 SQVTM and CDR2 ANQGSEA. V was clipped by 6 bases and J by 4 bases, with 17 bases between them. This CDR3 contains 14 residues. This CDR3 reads CSVARSPTPDTQYF. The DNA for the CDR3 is TGCAGCGTCGCGCGGAGCCCGACCCCAGATACGCAGTATTTT.

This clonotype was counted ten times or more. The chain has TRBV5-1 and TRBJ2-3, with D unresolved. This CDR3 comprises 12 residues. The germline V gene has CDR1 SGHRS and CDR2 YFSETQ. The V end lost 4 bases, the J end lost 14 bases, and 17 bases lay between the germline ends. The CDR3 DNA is TGCGCCAGCAGCCTCGGCGATTCCCCGGGGTATTTT. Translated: CASSLGDSPGYF.

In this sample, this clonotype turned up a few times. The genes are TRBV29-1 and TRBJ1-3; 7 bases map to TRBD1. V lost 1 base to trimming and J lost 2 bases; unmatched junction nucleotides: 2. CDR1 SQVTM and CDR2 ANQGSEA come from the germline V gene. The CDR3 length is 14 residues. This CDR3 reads CSVEGDRAGNTIYF. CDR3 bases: TGCAGCGTTGAAGGTGACAGGGCTGGAAACACCATATATTTT.

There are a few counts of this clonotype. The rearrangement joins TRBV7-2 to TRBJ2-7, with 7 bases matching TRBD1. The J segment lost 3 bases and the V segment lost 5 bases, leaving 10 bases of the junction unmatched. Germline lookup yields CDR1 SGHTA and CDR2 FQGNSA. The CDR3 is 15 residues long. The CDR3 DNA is TGTGCCAGCAGCCCGATACAGGGGACCTACTACGAGCAGTACTTC. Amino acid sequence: CASSPIQGTYYEQYF. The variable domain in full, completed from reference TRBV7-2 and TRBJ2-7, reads GAGVSQSPSNKVTEKGKDVELRCDPISGHTALYWYRQSLGQGLEFLIYFQGNSAPDKSGLPSDRFSAERTGGSVSTLTIQRTQQEDSAVYLCASSPIQGTYYEQYFGPGTRLTVT.